The subject of this entry is one T cell receptor (beta chain). The antigen is unknown. This entry comes from a study of CD4 T cells in relation to SARS-CoV-2 and coronaviruses. Data came from immunoSEQ multiplex PCR; TCRdb stores just in-frame clones and leaves some out. The table has 20,000 to 25,000 clones, approximately 80% seen once; the top ten hold about 16%. V was cut by 5 bases and J by 1 base, with 12 bases left in between. The CDR3 is made up of 15 amino acids. Germline assignment: CDR1 SEHNR and CDR2 FQNEAQ (reference sequence). Before the COVID-19 pandemic, during about 2011-2019, CD4+ T cells were taken from unexposed donors. CD4+ T cells were isolated from the cells after roughly 11 days of culture. Fresh IL-2 medium replaced half the medium on days 3 and 7.

Sample: CD4+ T cells from PBMCs, cultured in vitro. The gene calls are TRBV7-9 and TRBJ2-1; weak D call: TRBD1 (5 bases). The origin of this receptor is a human donor in good health. The CDR3 DNA sequence: TGTGCCAGCAGCAGCTCTAGGGGATCCTACAATGAGCAGTTCTTC. Translated: CASSSSRGSYNEQFF.